Listed here are 21 T cell receptor beta chains from one sample, sequenced in a study of cytomegalovirus exposure and HLA in healthy donors. The PCR ran on 60 Vbeta and 13 Jbeta primers. Profiled with immunoSEQ multiplex PCR; TCRdb holds only in-frame clones, not every one. Its table records some 130,000 clones. Sequenced input: PBMCs. The source of these receptors is a woman aged 40 to 50 in good health and CMV-seropositive.

The rearrangement links TRBV5-5 to TRBJ2-1; no firm D call. Germline V CDR1 and CDR2: SGHKS, YYEKEE (reference sequence). The CDR3 is 12 residues long. V lost 3 bases, J lost 2 bases, and 3 bases lay in between. CDR3 region: CASSSTYNEQFF. CDR3 bases: TGTGCCAGCAGCTCCACCTACAATGAGCAGTTCTTC. Using reference TRBV5-5 and TRBJ2-1 for the parts outside the CDR3, the full variable domain is DAGVTQSPTHLIKTRGQQVTLRCSPISGHKSVSWYQQVLGQGPQFIFQYYEKEERGRGNFPDRFSARQFPNYSSELNVNALLLGDSALYLCASSSTYNEQFFGPGTRLTVL.

The V call is TRBV27, the J call TRBJ2-1; D possibly corresponds to TRBD2 (6 bases). This CDR3 spans 15 amino acids. With 4 bases removed from V and 5 bases from J, the gap between germline ends came to 15 bases. Germline CDR1 MNHEY, CDR2 SMNVEV (reference sequence). The CDR3 protein is CASSSEGRANNEQFF. The CDR3, as DNA: TGTGCCAGCAGTTCGGAGGGGCGGGCAAACAATGAGCAGTTCTTC.

The V gene is TRBV2, the J gene TRBJ2-6; possibly TRBD1 for D (6 bases). The V and J ends lost 6 bases and 2 bases respectively, with 11 bases between them. CDR1 and CDR2 (germline): SNHLY, FYNNEI. The CDR3 has 15 amino acids. The CDR3 loop is CASRRTGTGANVLTF. DNA of the CDR3: TGTGCCAGCAGGCGAACAGGGACTGGGGCCAACGTCCTGACTTTC.

The J gene is TRBJ2-2, the V gene TRBV19, with D possibly being TRBD1 (5 bases). Trimming took 7 bases from V and 4 from J, leaving 13 bases between them. The CDR3 has 14 amino acids. Germline CDR1 reads LNHDA; CDR2 reads SQIVND (reference sequence). CDR3 sequence reads: CASIRQGSTGELFF. CDR3 nucleotides: TGTGCCAGTATTCGGCAGGGAAGCACCGGGGAGCTGTTTTTT.

The V gene is TRBV6-4, the J gene TRBJ2-1; 8 positions agree with TRBD2. Germline CDR1 reads MRHNA; CDR2 reads SNTAGT. With V trimmed by 5 bases and J by 3 bases, 12 bases remained unmatched. This CDR3 spans 17 amino acids. The CDR3 reads CASSPMGAGVNYNEQFF. The CDR3 DNA sequence: TGTGCCAGCAGTCCCATGGGAGCGGGAGTCAACTACAATGAGCAGTTCTTC.

The chain couples TRBV29-1 to TRBJ1-1, with 9 bases identical to TRBD1. There are 13 residues in the CDR3. The ends lost 7 bases at V and 1 base at J; junction bases unmatched: 4. Germline V gene sequence: CDR1 SQVTM, CDR2 ANQGSEA. The CDR3 DNA sequence: TGCAGCGCCTCACAGGGGGCGAACACTGAAGCTTTCTTT. Amino acids: CSASQGANTEAFF.

This sequence joins TRBV7-9 and TRBJ2-3, with a possible D match to TRBD2 (6 bases). Germline V gene lookup returns CDR1 SEHNR and CDR2 FQNEAQ (reference sequence). The ends were cut back, 5 bases at V and 0 bases at J, with 12 bases in the middle. CDR3 length: 15 amino acids. CDR3 sequence reads: CASSPSATSTDTQYF. In nucleotides, the CDR3 is TGTGCCAGCAGCCCTAGCGCGACTAGCACAGATACGCAGTATTTT. Full variable domain (outside the CDR3, taken from reference TRBV7-9 and TRBJ2-3): DTGVSQNPRHKITKRGQNVTFRCDPISEHNRLYWYRQTLGQGPEFLTYFQNEAQLEKSRLLSDRFSAERPKGSFSTLEIQRTEQGDSAMYLCASSPSATSTDTQYFGPGTRLTVL.

CDR3 DNA: TGTGCCAGCAGCCCCGTGGGGGGCGGGAGGCCGAACACCGGGGAGCTGTTTTTT. Its protein product is CASSPVGGGRPNTGELFF. The chain employs TRBV7-9 and TRBJ2-2; 8 positions agree with TRBD2. V lost 5 bases to trimming and J lost 0 bases; unmatched junction nucleotides: 11. Germline V gene data show CDR1 as SEHNR and CDR2 as FQNEAQ (reference sequence). The CDR3 covers 18 residues.

The V gene is TRBV28, the J gene TRBJ2-5; 8 bases are a match to TRBD2. V gave up 6 bases and J gave up 4 bases; unmatched junction bases: 10. Looked up from germline, CDR1 is MDHEN and CDR2 is SYDVKM. This CDR3 is built from 15 residues. DNA of the CDR3: TGTGCCAGCAGCCCGGGGGGGGCTGAGGGAGAGACCCAGTACTTC. It codes for CASSPGGAEGETQYF.

Remarks on this clone: The junction departs from germline at one end; a sequencing error may be responsible. V is TRBV6-5 and J is TRBJ1-2; D might be TRBD1 (6 bases). Germline-derived CDR1 and CDR2 are MNHEY and SVGAGI. This CDR3 has 15 residues. CDR3 in DNA: TGTTCCAGCAGTTACTACGGGACACCTATAGATGGCTACACCTTC. It codes for CSSSYYGTPIDGYTF.

V is TRBV19 and J is TRBJ1-5; the match to TRBD1 covers 9 bases. Looked up from germline, CDR1 is LNHDA and CDR2 is SQIVND (reference sequence). This CDR3 contains 17 residues. V dropped 1 base and J dropped 3; count of bases not matched to a gene: 7. CDR3 DNA: TGTGCCAGTAGTATAGGGACAGGGGTTTACCTCAATCAGCCCCAGCATTTT. This codes for CASSIGTGVYLNQPQHF.

The chain links TRBV14 to TRBJ2-1; 12 bases agree with TRBD2. The germline gives CDR1 SGHDN, CDR2 FVKESK. J lost 6 bases, V lost 3 bases, and 3 bases had no gene match. This CDR3 is built from 15 residues. The CDR3 DNA follows: TGTGCCAGCAGCCAGACTAGCGGGAGATCCAATGAGCAGTTCTTC. It is translated as CASSQTSGRSNEQFF.

CDR3: CASSIGQGIYQPQHF. In nucleotides, the CDR3 is TGTGCCAGTAGTATCGGACAGGGTATTTATCAGCCCCAGCATTTT. The J gene is TRBJ1-5, the V gene TRBV19; 8 bases match TRBD1. V lost 3 bases and J lost 5; bases outside the gene matches: 6. CDR1 and CDR2 from the germline V gene are LNHDA and SQIVND (reference sequence). CDR3 length: 15 amino acids.

The chain combines TRBV6-1 with TRBJ2-1, with a weak D call TRBD2 (5 bases). Germline V gives CDR1 MNHNS, CDR2 SASEGT. This CDR3 has 16 amino acids. The V and J ends lost 4 bases and 0 bases respectively, with 13 bases between them. The CDR3 DNA sequence: TGTGCCAGCAGTGTCCTTTTAACTAGCTCCTACAATGAGCAGTTCTTC. Encoded protein: CASSVLLTSSYNEQFF.

The chain combines TRBV18 with TRBJ1-5; TRBD1 is a possible D gene (5 bases). The CDR3 has 17 residues. The V end lost 0 bases, the J end lost 2 bases, and 14 bases lay between the germline ends. From germline, CDR1 is KGHSH and CDR2 LQKENI. The CDR3 sequence: CASSPPGGRYGNQPQHF. The CDR3 DNA is TGTGCCAGCTCACCACCGGGGGGGAGGTATGGCAATCAGCCCCAGCATTTT.

The chain joins TRBV7-3 to TRBJ2-2; D remains unclear. The CDR3 has 13 residues. V gave up 2 bases and J gave up 7 bases, with 8 bases separating them. The germline V gene encodes CDR1 SGHTA and CDR2 FQGTGA. The CDR3 DNA reads as TGTGCCAGCAGCTTAGGGCCTAACGGGGAGCTGTTTTTT. Translating it yields CASSLGPNGELFF.

The chain employs TRBV11-2 and TRBJ2-1, with 11 bases lining up with TRBD2. The CDR3 spans 15 residues. Germline assignment: CDR1 SGHAT and CDR2 FQNNGV. J was trimmed by 6 bases and V by 2 bases; bases with no gene match: 3. CDR3 coding DNA: TGTGCCAGCAGCTTACGACTAGCGGGAATCAATGAGCAGTTCTTC. It yields the protein CASSLRLAGINEQFF.

The chain employs TRBV9 and TRBJ2-2; 7 bases agree with TRBD2. This CDR3 has 14 residues. V was pared by 3 bases and J by 7 bases, with 6 bases of the junction left unmatched. Germline V gene sequence: CDR1 SGDLS, CDR2 YYNGEE. The CDR3, as DNA: TGTGCCAGCAGCGGAGGACTAGTAAACGGGGAGCTGTTTTTT. It translates to CASSGGLVNGELFF.

The chain carries TRBV5-6 and TRBJ1-1; D is perhaps TRBD1 (5 bases). V lost 3 bases, J lost 6 bases, and 9 bases lay in between. CDR3 size: 12 residues. CDR1 is SGHDT and CDR2 is YYEEEE in the germline V gene. This CDR3 reads CASSWGGAEAFF. The DNA of the CDR3 is TGTGCCAGCAGCTGGGGGGGGGCTGAAGCTTTCTTT.

J is TRBJ2-1 and V is TRBV18, with TRBD2 matching 7 bases. This CDR3 has 16 amino acids. From germline, CDR1 is KGHSH and CDR2 LQKENI. V was clipped by 0 bases and J by 6 bases; unmatched bases: 8. DNA of the CDR3: TGTGCCAGCTCACCACCCTTTAGGGCTAGCGGCAATGAGCAGTTCTTC. It is translated as CASSPPFRASGNEQFF. Together with reference TRBV18 and TRBJ2-1, the CDR3 gives the full variable domain: NAGVMQNPRHLVRRRGQEARLRCSPMKGHSHVYWYRQLPEEGLKFMVYLQKENIIDESGMPKERFSAEFPKEGPSILRIQQVVRGDSAAYFCASSPPFRASGNEQFFGPGTRLTVL.

The rearrangement joins TRBV7-9 to TRBJ1-3, with TRBD1 matching over 12 bases. The CDR3 has 17 residues. V dropped 5 bases and J dropped 3; count of bases not matched to a gene: 8. The germline V gene encodes CDR1 SEHNR and CDR2 FQNEAQ (reference sequence). The CDR3 here is CASSGTGGSMFGNTIYF. DNA of the CDR3: TGTGCCAGCAGCGGGACAGGGGGCTCCATGTTTGGAAACACCATATATTTT.